Sequencing of this TCR beta chain was carried out in a study of T cell repertoires in cytomegalovirus infection. TCRdb fed the reads into MiXCR, producing one record per CDR3 protein. The sample records under 200,000 distinct CDR3 sequences, 28% being singletons. CDR1 DFQATT and CDR2 SNEGSKA come from the germline V gene (reference sequence). The V end was cut by 1 base, the J end by 4 bases, with 12 bases between. This CDR3 is 14 amino acids long. This clonotype originated in a human donor in good health (CMV status not recorded). Some clones in this sample may be carry-over from other donors' samples. Sequenced input: PBMCs. The chain uses TRBV20-1 and TRBJ2-3, with D possibly being TRBD2 (6 bases). The CDR3 loop is CSARGLGVADTQYF. CDR3 nucleotide sequence: TGCAGTGCTAGAGGACTAGGGGTGGCAGATACGCAGTATTTT.